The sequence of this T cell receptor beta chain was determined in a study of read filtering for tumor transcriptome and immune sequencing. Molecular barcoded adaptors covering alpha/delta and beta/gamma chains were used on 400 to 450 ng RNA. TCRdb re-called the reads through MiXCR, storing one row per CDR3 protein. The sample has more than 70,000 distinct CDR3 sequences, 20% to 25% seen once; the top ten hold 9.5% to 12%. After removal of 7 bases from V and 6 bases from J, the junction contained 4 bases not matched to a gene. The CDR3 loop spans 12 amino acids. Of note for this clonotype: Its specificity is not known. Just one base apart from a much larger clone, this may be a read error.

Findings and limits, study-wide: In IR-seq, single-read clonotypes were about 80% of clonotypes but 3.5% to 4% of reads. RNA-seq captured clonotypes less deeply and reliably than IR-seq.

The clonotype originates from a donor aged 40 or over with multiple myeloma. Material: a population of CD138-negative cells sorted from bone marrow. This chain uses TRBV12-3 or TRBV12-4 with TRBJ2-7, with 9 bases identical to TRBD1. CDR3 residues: CASTGQGSEQYF. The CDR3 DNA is TGTGCCAGCACCGGACAGGGGTCCGAGCAGTACTTC.